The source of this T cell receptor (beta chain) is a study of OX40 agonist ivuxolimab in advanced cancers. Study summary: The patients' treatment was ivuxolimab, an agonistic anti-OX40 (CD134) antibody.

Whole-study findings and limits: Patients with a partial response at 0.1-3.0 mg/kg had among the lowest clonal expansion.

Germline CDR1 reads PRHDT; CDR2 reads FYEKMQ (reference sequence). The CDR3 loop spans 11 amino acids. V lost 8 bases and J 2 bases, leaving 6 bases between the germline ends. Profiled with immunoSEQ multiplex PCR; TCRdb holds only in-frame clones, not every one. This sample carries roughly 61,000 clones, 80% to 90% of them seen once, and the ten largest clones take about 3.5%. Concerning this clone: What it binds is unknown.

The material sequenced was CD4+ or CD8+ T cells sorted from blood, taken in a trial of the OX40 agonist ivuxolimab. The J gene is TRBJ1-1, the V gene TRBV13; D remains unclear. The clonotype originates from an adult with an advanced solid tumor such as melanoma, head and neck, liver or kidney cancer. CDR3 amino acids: CASATNTEAFF. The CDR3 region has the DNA TGTGCCAGCGCCACTAACACTGAAGCTTTCTTT.